A single sample gave rise to the 19 T cell receptor beta chains below, sequenced in a study of memory CD4+ T cells and cytomegalovirus serostatus. The sort gate was single viable CD3+CD4+CD8-CD45RO+ cells for memory CD4+ T cells. Only in-frame clones appear in the TCRdb table, and some are missing; sequencing was by immunoSEQ multiplex PCR. The sample consists of around 76,000 clones, 75% to 85% of them appearing once. The material sequenced was memory CD4+ T cells from blood. The receptors shown here come from an adult in good health and CMV-seropositive.

The gene calls are TRBV28 and TRBJ2-4; D may be TRBD2 (6 bases). Per the germline V gene, CDR1 is MDHEN and CDR2 is SYDVKM. The CDR3 runs 15 residues. The germline V and J ends were trimmed by 5 bases and 2 bases, with 13 bases remaining between them. CDR3 sequence reads: CASSTPGDPKNIQYF. As DNA, the CDR3 is TGTGCCAGCAGTACTCCGGGGGATCCCAAAAACATTCAGTACTTC. Full variable domain (remainder filled in from reference TRBV28 and TRBJ2-4): DVKVTQSSRYLVKRTGEKVFLECVQDMDHENMFWYRQDPGLGLRLIYFSYDVKMKEKGDIPEGYSVSREKKERFSLILESASTNQTSMYLCASSTPGDPKNIQYFGAGTRLSVL.

The chain combines TRBV4-3 with TRBJ2-3, with 8 bases fitting TRBD1. The V gene end was trimmed by 4 bases and the J gene end by 0 bases; junction bases not matched to a gene: 3. The CDR3 length is 15 residues. CDR1 LGHNA and CDR2 YSLEER come from the germline V gene. As DNA, the CDR3 is TGCGCCAGCAGCCTCGGACAGGGTAGCACAGATACGCAGTATTTT. It encodes CASSLGQGSTDTQYF.

The chain recombines TRBV4-1 with TRBJ1-3, with no clear D. This CDR3 contains 14 residues. Germline CDR1 MGHRA, CDR2 YSYEKL. Trimming shortened V by 2 bases and J by 6 bases, and 11 bases separated the two germline ends. CDR3 sequence: CASSQPRMENTIYF. CDR3 in DNA: TGCGCCAGCAGCCAACCCCGGATGGAAAACACCATATATTTT.

V is TRBV27 and J is TRBJ1-2; D possibly corresponds to TRBD1 (6 bases). The CDR3 totals 14 residues. The ends were cut back, 6 bases at V and 3 bases at J, with 14 bases in the middle. CDR1 is MNHEY and CDR2 is SMNVEV in the germline V gene (reference sequence). CDR3 sequence (DNA): TGTGCCAGCAGAGACACAGGGCGCGACTATGGCTACACCTTC. Translating gives CASRDTGRDYGYTF.

CDR3 loop: CASSRRQVLGNIQYF. The CDR3 DNA is TGTGCCAGCAGTAGACGACAGGTTCTTGGAAACATTCAGTACTTC. The chain couples TRBV6-5 to TRBJ2-4; D perhaps matches TRBD1 (6 bases). The germline V and J ends were trimmed by 5 bases and 6 bases, with 17 bases remaining between them. Germline V gene sequence: CDR1 MNHEY, CDR2 SVGAGI. This CDR3 is built from 15 residues.

This clone was seen only once. The V gene is TRBV11-2, the J gene TRBJ1-4; D is unresolved. CDR3 length equals 15 residues. Deletions cut 5 bases from V and 4 bases from J, with 14 bases between. Germline assignment: CDR1 SGHAT and CDR2 FQNNGV. For the CDR3, the DNA is TGTGCCAGCAGCCCCCTCGGACGGAGTAATGAAAAACTGTTTTTT. It yields the protein CASSPLGRSNEKLFF.

The V and J genes are TRBV7-9 and TRBJ2-2; D is unclear. The CDR3 is 14 residues long. V shed 0 bases and J shed 5 bases, with 7 bases lying between them. Germline loops: CDR1 SEHNR, CDR2 FQNEAQ (reference sequence). The CDR3 DNA is TGTGCCAGCAGCTTAGCGATGGCGACCGGGGAGCTGTTTTTT. It translates to CASSLAMATGELFF.

The CDR3 protein is CASSLFGVRTEAFF. The CDR3, as DNA: TGTGCCAGCAGCCTATTTGGGGTTCGTACTGAAGCTTTCTTT. This chain joins TRBV11-2 and TRBJ1-1, with D unclear. CDR1 SGHAT and CDR2 FQNNGV come from the germline V gene. V dropped 5 bases and J dropped 5 bases, with 15 bases sitting between them. The CDR3 is 14 amino acids. Filled out from reference TRBV11-2 and TRBJ1-1, the complete variable domain reads EAGVAQSPRYKIIEKRQSVAFWCNPISGHATLYWYQQILGQGPKLLIQFQNNGVVDDSQLPKDRFSAERLKGVDSTLKIQPAKLEDSAVYLCASSLFGVRTEAFFGQGTRLTVV.

The chain carries TRBV27 and TRBJ1-2, with 10 bases identical to TRBD1. The CDR3 consists of 15 residues. The V and J ends lost 5 bases and 2 bases, in that order; junction bases with no gene match: 5. Germline V lookup: CDR1 MNHEY, CDR2 SMNVEV (reference sequence). In DNA form, the CDR3 reads TGTGCCAGCAGTCGGACAGGGGGTGGGAACTATGGCTACACCTTC. It specifies CASSRTGGGNYGYTF.

The rearrangement links TRBV5-6 to TRBJ2-1; perhaps TRBD2 as D (6 bases). This CDR3 is built from 15 residues. V lost 3 bases and J lost 5, with 15 bases in between. Germline assignment: CDR1 SGHDT and CDR2 YYEEEE. Here the CDR3 reads CASSYVTGENNEQFF. The DNA of the CDR3 is TGTGCCAGCAGCTACGTGACGGGAGAGAACAATGAGCAGTTCTTC.

V is TRBV25-1 and J is TRBJ1-1; no clear D gene. There are 13 residues in the CDR3. Germline loops: CDR1 MGHDK, CDR2 SYGVNS. V was cut by 1 base and J by 8 bases, with 11 bases left in between. CDR3 nucleotides: TGTGCCAGCAGTGAATCCTGGAACCAGGAAGCTTTCTTT. Translating it yields CASSESWNQEAFF. Full variable domain (outside the CDR3, taken from reference TRBV25-1 and TRBJ1-1): EADIYQTPRYLVIGTGKKITLECSQTMGHDKMYWYQQDPGMELHLIHYSYGVNSTEKGDLSSESTVSRIRTEHFPLTLESARPSHTSQYLCASSESWNQEAFFGQGTRLTVV.

This clone has only one observation. The chain carries TRBV7-2 and TRBJ1-1; D perhaps matches TRBD1 (5 bases). Germline CDR1 is SGHTA and CDR2 is FQGNSA. The CDR3 is made up of 16 amino acids. V was clipped by 5 bases and J by 1 base, with 17 bases between them. CDR3 region: CASSPGRRMPNTEAFF. In DNA form, the CDR3 reads TGTGCCAGCAGCCCAGGGCGGCGTATGCCGAACACTGAAGCTTTCTTT.

The chain joins TRBV6-1 to TRBJ2-2, with D possibly matching TRBD2 (6 bases). CDR1 MNHNS and CDR2 SASEGT come from the germline V gene. Trimming removed 6 bases at V and 0 bases at J, with 11 bases between. CDR3 size: 15 residues. CDR3 bases: TGTGCCAGCAGCGTTAGCGGATCGAACACCGGGGAGCTGTTTTTT. The encoded protein is CASSVSGSNTGELFF.

The rearrangement joins TRBV5-1 to TRBJ2-3, with a possible D match to TRBD2 (5 bases). With 0 bases removed from V and 2 bases from J, the gap between germline ends came to 13 bases. Germline V gene lookup returns CDR1 SGHRS and CDR2 YFSETQ. The CDR3 runs 16 residues. CDR3 amino acids: CASSLVGSVLTDTQYF. CDR3 bases: TGCGCCAGCAGCTTGGTTGGGAGCGTCCTCACAGATACGCAGTATTTT.

This clone was seen just once. J is TRBJ2-3 and V is TRBV9; 8 nucleotides match TRBD2. Germline-derived CDR1 and CDR2 are SGDLS and YYNGEE. This CDR3 spans 15 amino acids. The junction had 5 bases not matched to a gene; V was cut back by 0 bases and J by 5 bases. The CDR3 coding sequence is TGTGCCAGCAGCGTAGTCGGGGGGGTTGGAGATACGCAGTATTTT. Residues: CASSVVGGVGDTQYF.

The chain employs TRBV27 and TRBJ1-1; 10 positions agree with TRBD1. The CDR3 is made up of 14 amino acids. In germline, CDR1 is MNHEY, CDR2 SMNVEV (reference sequence). The J segment lost 3 bases and the V segment lost 6 bases, leaving 4 bases of the junction unmatched. This CDR3 reads CASRAGQGHTEAFF. The CDR3 bases are TGTGCCAGCAGGGCGGGACAGGGGCACACTGAAGCTTTCTTT.

This clone was counted a single time. CDR3: CAISALDRDLYGYTF. DNA for the CDR3: TGTGCCATCAGTGCCTTGGACAGGGATTTGTATGGCTACACCTTC. This chain uses TRBV10-3 with TRBJ1-2, with TRBD1 identical over 8 bases. The CDR3 loop spans 15 amino acids. With V trimmed by 4 bases and J by 5 bases, 9 bases remained unmatched. Germline lookup yields CDR1 ENHRY and CDR2 SYGVKD.

The rearrangement uses TRBV29-1 and TRBJ1-2; the D gene is possibly TRBD1 (6 bases). The germline V gene encodes CDR1 SQVTM and CDR2 ANQGSEA. The CDR3 has 13 residues. Trimming removed 6 bases at V and 6 bases at J, with 17 bases between. The CDR3: CSVTQGFQHGYTF. In nucleotides, the CDR3 is TGCAGCGTGACCCAGGGGTTTCAGCATGGCTACACCTTC.

The chain has TRBV7-8 and TRBJ2-1; no reliable D call. The CDR3 consists of 13 residues. The germline V gene encodes CDR1 SGHVS and CDR2 FQNEAQ. The germline V and J ends were trimmed by 5 bases and 10 bases, with 15 bases remaining between them. The CDR3 reads CASSLPVGGEQFF. The CDR3 DNA sequence: TGTGCCAGCAGCCTCCCGGTTGGTGGGGAGCAGTTCTTC.